Below, 22 T cell receptor beta chains from the same sample are listed, as sequenced in a study of metastatic and nonmetastatic thyroid tumors. TCRdb reanalyzed the PCR reads via MiXCR. This sample has 30,000 to 35,000 clones, with around 20% found just once. Nobody among the patients had been given any treatment before thyroid surgery. Sequences were obtained from blood. The receptors derive from a female donor with papillary thyroid cancer or a benign thyroid nodule (not recorded which). Some clones in this sample may be carry-over from other donors' samples.

This clone turned up a few times. The chain recombines TRBV7-7 with TRBJ2-5, with D possibly matching TRBD2 (6 bases). This CDR3 contains 12 residues. Looked up from germline, CDR1 is SSHAT and CDR2 is FNYEAQ (reference sequence). As DNA, the CDR3 is TGTGCTAGCGGTGGGACCCAAGAGACCCAGTACTTC. Translation: CASGGTQETQYF.

This clone has just a few counts. The V and J genes are TRBV6-1 and TRBJ1-3; 7 bases match TRBD1. The CDR3 is 16 amino acids. Germline trimming cut 6 bases from V and 0 bases from J; bases unmatched to any gene: 8. Germline-derived CDR1 and CDR2 are MNHNS and SASEGT. Here the CDR3 reads CASRGPGQSSGNTIYF. For the CDR3, the DNA is TGTGCCAGCAGGGGACCGGGACAGAGCTCTGGAAACACCATATATTTT.

Many counts were recorded for this clone. V gene TRBV6-1 combines with J gene TRBJ1-2, with TRBD1 identical over 12 bases. The CDR3 is made up of 15 amino acids. V trimming: 3 bases; J trimming: 5 bases; junction bases outside the gene matches: 4. The germline V gene encodes CDR1 MNHNS and CDR2 SASEGT. The CDR3, as DNA: TGTGCCAGCAGTGACGGGACAGGGGGCGCGTATGGCTACACCTTC. Translated, it gives CASSDGTGGAYGYTF.

This sequence joins TRBV5-1 and TRBJ2-7; the D gene is possibly TRBD1 (6 bases). The V gene lost 3 bases and the J gene lost 6 bases, with 10 bases spanning the gap. CDR1 and CDR2 (germline): SGHRS, YFSETQ. This CDR3 has 12 residues. In nucleotides, the CDR3 is TGCGCCAGCAGCTATGAACAGGGCGAGCAGTACTTC. Translation gives CASSYEQGEQYF.

With respect to this clone: A read error may produce the germline difference seen at one junction end. The J gene is TRBJ2-1, the V gene TRBV10-3, with a weak D call TRBD2 (5 bases). Germline lookup yields CDR1 ENHRY and CDR2 SYGVKD. This CDR3 has 12 amino acids. The CDR3 coding sequence is TGTGCCATCAGTGAGTCCAGAGGACTCCGGGTATTC. As protein: CAISESRGLRVF.

This chain joins TRBV24-1 and TRBJ1-2, with 7 bases identical to TRBD1. The CDR3 length is 12 residues. The germline gives CDR1 KGHDR, CDR2 SFDVKD. With V trimmed by 3 bases and J by 14 bases, 8 bases remained unmatched. The CDR3 sequence is CATSDRTGSETF. The CDR3, as DNA: TGTGCCACCAGTGATCGGACAGGAAGTGAAACCTTC.

The V and J genes are TRBV20-1 and TRBJ1-2; D might be TRBD1 (5 bases). V was clipped by 6 bases and J by 8 bases, with 16 bases between them. Germline CDR1 is DFQATT and CDR2 is SNEGSKA (reference sequence). CDR3 length: 12 amino acids. Here the CDR3 reads CSAYMDQGGYTF. DNA for the CDR3: TGCAGTGCCTACATGGACCAGGGAGGCTACACCTTC.

The V and J genes are TRBV6-1 and TRBJ2-7, with 8 bases identical to TRBD1. The junction had 9 bases not matched to a gene; V was cut back by 7 bases and J by 7 bases. The germline CDR1 and CDR2 sequences are MNHNS and SASEGT. There are 13 residues in the CDR3. This chain's CDR3 is CASNDRGLGEQYF. Written as DNA, the CDR3 is TGTGCCAGCAACGACAGGGGCCTCGGGGAGCAGTACTTC.

The chain combines TRBV28 with TRBJ1-5; TRBD1 matches at 11 bases. CDR1 is MDHEN and CDR2 is SYDVKM in the germline V gene. The CDR3 contains 16 residues. Unmatched junction bases numbered 9, after V lost 5 bases and J lost 6 bases. The CDR3 bases are TGTGCCAGCAGTGCACGGACAGGGGGCGCGGGTCAGCCCCAGCATTTT. Amino acid sequence: CASSARTGGAGQPQHF. Full variable domain (outside the CDR3, taken from reference TRBV28 and TRBJ1-5): DVKVTQSSRYLVKRTGEKVFLECVQDMDHENMFWYRQDPGLGLRLIYFSYDVKMKEKGDIPEGYSVSREKKERFSLILESASTNQTSMYLCASSARTGGAGQPQHFGDGTRLSIL.

This rearrangement joins TRBV6-1 to TRBJ2-2; D is perhaps TRBD1 (5 bases). V lost 6 bases and J lost 3, with 11 bases in between. Germline CDR1 and CDR2: MNHNS and SASEGT. The CDR3 is made up of 14 amino acids. The CDR3 nucleotides read TGTGCCAGCAGACAAGTAGGGGACACCGGGGAGCTGTTTTTT. It is translated as CASRQVGDTGELFF.

The V gene is TRBV28, the J gene TRBJ1-2; D is undetermined. The CDR3 consists of 11 residues. Deletions cut 7 bases from V and 3 bases from J, with 6 bases between. CDR1 and CDR2 from the germline V gene are MDHEN and SYDVKM. The CDR3, as DNA: TGTGCCAGCACATCGTACTATGGCTACACCTTC. It specifies CASTSYYGYTF.

This clone was recorded many times. The CDR3 is CASSISGFTYEQYF. CDR3 sequence (DNA): TGTGCCAGTAGTATTAGTGGCTTCACCTACGAGCAGTACTTC. V usage is TRBV19 and J usage is TRBJ2-7, with D unresolved. The CDR3 length is 14 residues. V lost 3 bases to trimming and J lost 2 bases, with 11 bases between them. Per germline, CDR1 LNHDA and CDR2 SQIVND (reference sequence). The full variable domain, in which reference TRBV19 and TRBJ2-7 provide the parts outside the CDR3, is DGGITQSPKYLFRKEGQNVTLSCEQNLNHDAMYWYRQDPGQGLRLIYYSQIVNDFQKGDIAEGYSVSREKKESFPLTVTSAQKNPTAFYLCASSISGFTYEQYFGPGTRLTVT.

The rearrangement links TRBV7-9 to TRBJ2-3; D is uncertain. The CDR3 contains 14 residues. The ends were cut back, 5 bases at V and 7 bases at J, with 16 bases in the middle. The germline V gene has CDR1 SEHNR and CDR2 FQNEAQ (reference sequence). DNA for the CDR3: TGTGCCAGCAGCCTTGTCAAGGATTGGAATACGCAGTATTTT. Its translation: CASSLVKDWNTQYF.

This clone came up a few times. The chain employs TRBV29-1 and TRBJ2-1; a weak D match, TRBD2 (6 bases). The V gene's germline CDR1 is SQVTM and CDR2 ANQGSEA. This CDR3 has 12 residues. V dropped 3 bases and J dropped 5 bases, with 8 bases sitting between them. In nucleotides, the CDR3 is TGCAGCGTTGATGTAGCGGACAATGAGCAGTTCTTC. Protein sequence: CSVDVADNEQFF.

This clone was observed many times. The chain employs TRBV7-8 and TRBJ2-7; D is possibly TRBD1 (5 bases). The CDR3 length is 14 residues. Trimming pared 7 bases from V and 6 bases from J, leaving 19 bases between. CDR1 SGHVS and CDR2 FQNEAQ come from the germline V gene. The CDR3 DNA follows: TGTGCCAGCATTCCAGGGTTACCTGGATCCGAGCAGTACTTC. This encodes CASIPGLPGSEQYF.

There are many counts of this clone. The chain links TRBV30 to TRBJ2-7; no clear D gene. V lost 5 bases and J lost 2, with 19 bases in between. There are 15 residues in the CDR3. Germline CDR1 and CDR2: GTSNPN and SVGIG (reference sequence). CDR3 nucleotides: TGTGCCTGGGTATCGCCTGGGTCAGATCCCTACGAGCAGTACTTC. Translation gives CAWVSPGSDPYEQYF.

This clone was observed many times. The chain couples TRBV11-3 to TRBJ1-1, with D possibly TRBD1 on 6 matching bases. The CDR3 extends over 15 amino acids. CDR1 and CDR2 (germline): SGHNT, YENEEA. Trimming removed 1 base from V and 4 bases from J, with 13 bases in between. CDR3 DNA sequence: TGTGCCAGCAGCTTAGGACAGGCCGGGGGCACTGAAGCTTTCTTT. It yields the protein CASSLGQAGGTEAFF.

This clone came up many times. The chain joins TRBV19 to TRBJ2-3, with TRBD2 matching 15 bases. V lost 4 bases to trimming and J lost 1 base; unmatched junction nucleotides: 6. The germline V gene encodes CDR1 LNHDA and CDR2 SQIVND (reference sequence). The CDR3 consists of 18 residues. CDR3 nucleotide sequence: TGTGCCAGTAGTAGAGGACTAGCGGGGGGGATGGGCACAGATACGCAGTATTTT. This translates into CASSRGLAGGMGTDTQYF.

The chain recombines TRBV11-2 with TRBJ2-7, with 7 bases aligning to TRBD1. Germline trimming cut 5 bases from V and 3 bases from J; bases unmatched to any gene: 4. CDR1 is SGHAT and CDR2 is FQNNGV in the germline V gene. This CDR3 has 13 residues. The CDR3 here is CASSPRTGYEQYF. DNA of the CDR3: TGTGCCAGCAGCCCTAGGACAGGCTACGAGCAGTACTTC.

This clone was observed many times. This chain joins TRBV27 and TRBJ2-3; D gene unclear. The CDR3 is 15 residues long. CDR1 and CDR2 from the germline V gene are MNHEY and SMNVEV (reference sequence). Trimming left V 3 bases short and J 4 bases short, with 14 bases between. The CDR3: CASSFLSSVPDTQYF. The CDR3 DNA is TGTGCCAGCAGTTTTCTGTCTTCAGTTCCAGATACGCAGTATTTT.

The chain is built from TRBV6-4 and TRBJ2-5; a weak D match, TRBD1 (5 bases). V lost 8 bases to trimming and J lost 5 bases, with 12 bases between them. The CDR3 sequence is 12 residues long. CDR1 and CDR2 (germline): MRHNA, SNTAGT. In DNA, the CDR3 is TGTGCCAGCTGCCAGGGTCGGGAGACCCAGTACTTC. Translated: CASCQGRETQYF.

This chain uses TRBV7-8 with TRBJ1-6, with 7 bases identical to TRBD1. Germline V gives CDR1 SGHVS, CDR2 FQNEAQ. The CDR3 has 14 amino acids. V gave up 5 bases and J gave up 9 bases; unmatched junction bases: 7. The DNA for the CDR3 is TGTGCCAGCAGCGTTGACAGGGTAGCTTCACCCCTCCACTTT. Translated, it gives CASSVDRVASPLHF.